The rows below give T cell receptor beta chains drawn from one sample of a study of spatial heterogeneity in lung cancer. TCRdb passed the 5' RACE reads through MiXCR, listing each CDR3 protein once. The sample carries tens of thousands of distinct CDR3 sequences, 9.5% to 15% recorded once. The sample here was PBMCs, taken at surgery. These receptor sequences come from a male donor with early-stage non-small cell lung cancer. Each CDR3 is given with its conserved first and last residue. Each record gives: J gene, V gene, clone size, CDR3 protein. Only some rows state a clone size, as once, few, many or a class for expanded clones.

TRBJ2-3,TRBV12-3/TRBV12-4,many,CASRERGTDTQYF
TRBJ2-3,TRBV24-1,.,CATSDFRDEDTQYF
TRBJ2-6,TRBV6-2/TRBV6-3,.,CASSYPGQGANVLTF
TRBJ2-5,TRBV11-2,.,CASSLDSQETQYF
TRBJ1-4,TRBV2,few,CATKSDGRSNEKLFF
TRBJ2-7,TRBV5-6,many,CASSAGTSGTYYEQYF
TRBJ2-7,TRBV6-2/TRBV6-3,.,CASTRALGQGSYEQYF
TRBJ1-5,TRBV6-2/TRBV6-3,few,CASSRTGGSNQPQHF
TRBJ2-5,TRBV9,many,CASSVAGVEETQYF
TRBJ1-1,TRBV11-2,.,CASSGQSAEAFF
TRBJ1-5,TRBV5-6,.,CASSFAGGPSNQPQHF
TRBJ2-3,TRBV24-1,few,CATSDWAGSTDTQYF
TRBJ2-3,TRBV6-6,once,CASSYTSGDTQYF
TRBJ2-3,TRBV11-1,.,CASSSFSGAEQYF
TRBJ2-7,TRBV7-2,.,CASSFTGTESYEQYF
TRBJ1-2,TRBV20-1,.,CSAPQTGLYGYTF
TRBJ2-6,TRBV29-1,.,CSVAAEPGANVLTF
TRBJ1-2,TRBV5-4,.,CASSPTPTGRNYGYTF
TRBJ1-2,TRBV12-3/TRBV12-4,.,CASSSWSNGYTF
TRBJ1-5,TRBV27,few,CASKSGQGNTYSNQPQHF
TRBJ1-5,TRBV7-9,.,CARVVGGNSNQPQHF
TRBJ2-7,TRBV25-1,few,CASSSPGLSEQYF
TRBJ2-1,TRBV4-3,few,CASSQDQVTSGSGNEQFF
TRBJ2-7,TRBV7-8,.,CASSLGATGDLVEQYF
TRBJ2-6,TRBV4-3,many,CASSQPIRGVGANVLTF
TRBJ1-6,TRBV7-3,many,CASRVGGSWSPLHF
TRBJ1-1,TRBV6-2/TRBV6-3,many,CASSYGGTDTEAFF
TRBJ1-6,TRBV6-2/TRBV6-3,few,CARRLPPPAADSPLHF
TRBJ2-7,TRBV28,few,CASSIRQGATYEQYF
TRBJ2-6,TRBV20-1,many,CSARQASGANVLTF
TRBJ2-1,TRBV7-2,few,CASSLGLAPSYNEQFF
TRBJ2-2,TRBV2,.,CASSRDGANTGELFF
TRBJ2-1,TRBV7-2,many,CASRLDAGSYNEQFF
TRBJ2-7,TRBV6-5,few,CASSSRDRVYEQYF
TRBJ2-7,TRBV9,many,CASSVGDYRYEQYF
TRBJ1-5,TRBV14,.,CASSLQRGNQPQHF
TRBJ2-3,TRBV5-1,.,CASSYGQGADTQYF
TRBJ2-3,TRBV7-2,few,CASSLSTTHTQYF
TRBJ2-6,TRBV7-9,many,CASSLGTGTNVLTF
TRBJ2-3,TRBV5-1,few,CASSLDGQTHSDTQYF